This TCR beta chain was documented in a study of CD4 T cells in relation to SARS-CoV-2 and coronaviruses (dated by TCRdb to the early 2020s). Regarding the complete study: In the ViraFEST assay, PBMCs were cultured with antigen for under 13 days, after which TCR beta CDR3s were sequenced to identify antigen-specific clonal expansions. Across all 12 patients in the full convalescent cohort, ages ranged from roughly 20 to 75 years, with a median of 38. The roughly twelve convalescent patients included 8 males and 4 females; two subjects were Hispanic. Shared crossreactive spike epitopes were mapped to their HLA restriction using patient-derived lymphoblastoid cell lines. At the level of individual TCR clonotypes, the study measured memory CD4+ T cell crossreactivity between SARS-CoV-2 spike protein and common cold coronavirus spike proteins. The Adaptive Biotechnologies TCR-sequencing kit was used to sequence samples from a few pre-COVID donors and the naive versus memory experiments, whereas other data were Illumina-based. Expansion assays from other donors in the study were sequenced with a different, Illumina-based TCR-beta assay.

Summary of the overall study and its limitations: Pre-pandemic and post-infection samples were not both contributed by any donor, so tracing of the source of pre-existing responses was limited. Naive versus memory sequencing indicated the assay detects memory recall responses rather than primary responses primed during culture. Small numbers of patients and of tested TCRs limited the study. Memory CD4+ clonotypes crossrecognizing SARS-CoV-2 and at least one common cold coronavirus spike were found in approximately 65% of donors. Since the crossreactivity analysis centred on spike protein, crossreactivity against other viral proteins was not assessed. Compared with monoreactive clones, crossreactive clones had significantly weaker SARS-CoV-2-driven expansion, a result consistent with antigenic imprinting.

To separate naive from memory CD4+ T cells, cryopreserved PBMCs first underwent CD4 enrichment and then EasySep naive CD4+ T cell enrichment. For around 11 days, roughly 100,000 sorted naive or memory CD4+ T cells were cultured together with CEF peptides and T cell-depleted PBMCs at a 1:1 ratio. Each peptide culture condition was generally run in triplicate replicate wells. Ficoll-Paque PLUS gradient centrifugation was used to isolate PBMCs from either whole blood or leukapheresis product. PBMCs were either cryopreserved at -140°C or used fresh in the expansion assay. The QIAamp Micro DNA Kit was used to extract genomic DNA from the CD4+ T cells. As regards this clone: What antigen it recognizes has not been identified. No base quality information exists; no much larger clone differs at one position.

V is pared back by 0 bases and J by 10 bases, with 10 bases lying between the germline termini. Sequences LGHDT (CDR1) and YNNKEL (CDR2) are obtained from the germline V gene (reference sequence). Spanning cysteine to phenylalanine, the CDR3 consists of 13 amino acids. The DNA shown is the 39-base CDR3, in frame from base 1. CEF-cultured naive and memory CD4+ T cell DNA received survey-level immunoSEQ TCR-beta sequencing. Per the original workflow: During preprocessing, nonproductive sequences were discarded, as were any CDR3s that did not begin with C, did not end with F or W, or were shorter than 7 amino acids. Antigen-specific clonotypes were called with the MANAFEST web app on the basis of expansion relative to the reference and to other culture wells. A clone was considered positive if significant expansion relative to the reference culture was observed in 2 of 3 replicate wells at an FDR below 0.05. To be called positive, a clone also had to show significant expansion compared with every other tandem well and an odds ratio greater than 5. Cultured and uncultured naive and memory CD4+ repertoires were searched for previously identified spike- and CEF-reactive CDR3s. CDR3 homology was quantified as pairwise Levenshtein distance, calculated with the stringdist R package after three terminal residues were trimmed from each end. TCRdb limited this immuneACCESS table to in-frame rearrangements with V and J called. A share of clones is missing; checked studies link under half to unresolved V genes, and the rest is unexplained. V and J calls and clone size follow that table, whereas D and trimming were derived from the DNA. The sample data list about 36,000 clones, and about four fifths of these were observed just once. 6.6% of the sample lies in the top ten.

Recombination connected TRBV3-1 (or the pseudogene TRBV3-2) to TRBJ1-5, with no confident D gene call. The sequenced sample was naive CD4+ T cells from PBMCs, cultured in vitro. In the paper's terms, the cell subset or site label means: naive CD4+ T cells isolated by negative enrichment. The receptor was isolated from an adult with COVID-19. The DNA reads TGTGCCAGCAGCCAAGATTTCTCCACCCCCCAGCATTTT. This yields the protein CASSQDFSTPQHF.